This T cell receptor (beta chain) was sequenced for a study of control samples from healthy donors and cancer patients. In germline, CDR1 is GTSNPN, CDR2 SVGIG (reference sequence). The V end was cut by 4 bases, the J end by 7 bases, with 17 bases between. The length of the CDR3 is 14 residues. TCRdb's table, derived via immunoSEQ multiplex PCR, lists solely in-frame clones and lacks some. The sample holds over 85,000 clones, around 85% seen once. This sequence originates from a man between 65 and 85 years old with lung cancer. The chain uses TRBV30 and TRBJ2-1; a weak D match, TRBD2 (6 bases). The sample taken for sequencing was PBMCs. Written as DNA, the CDR3 is TGTGCCTGGAAATCACGGACCCGGGGGAATGAGCAGTTCTTC. It is translated as CAWKSRTRGNEQFF. The full variable domain, in which reference TRBV30 and TRBJ2-1 provide the parts outside the CDR3, is SQTIHQWPATLVQPVGSPLSLECTVEGTSNPNLYWYRQAAGRGLQLLFYSVGIGQISSEVPQNLSASRPQDRQFILSSKKLLLSDSGFYLCAWKSRTRGNEQFFGPGTRLTVL.